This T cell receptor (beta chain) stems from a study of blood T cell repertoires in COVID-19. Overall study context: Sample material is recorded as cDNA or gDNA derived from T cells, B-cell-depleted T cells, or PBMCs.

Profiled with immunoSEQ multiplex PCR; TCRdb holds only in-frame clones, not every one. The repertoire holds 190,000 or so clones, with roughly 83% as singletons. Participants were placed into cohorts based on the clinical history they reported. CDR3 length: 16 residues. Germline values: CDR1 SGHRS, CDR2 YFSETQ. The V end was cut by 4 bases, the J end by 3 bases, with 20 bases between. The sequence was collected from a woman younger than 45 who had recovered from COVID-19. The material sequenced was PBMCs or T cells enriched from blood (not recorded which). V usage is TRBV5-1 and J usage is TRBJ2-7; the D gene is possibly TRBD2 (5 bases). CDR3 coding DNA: TGCGCCAGCAGCGACCGTCTAGCAGCCAATTACTACGAGCAGTACTTC. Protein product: CASSDRLAANYYEQYF. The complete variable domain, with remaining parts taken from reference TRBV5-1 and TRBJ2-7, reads KAGVTQTPRYLIKTRGQQVTLSCSPISGHRSVSWYQQTPGQGLQFLFEYFSETQRNKGNFPGRFSGRQFSNSRSEMNVSTLELGDSALYLCASSDRLAANYYEQYFGPGTRLTVT.